This T cell receptor beta chain is drawn from a study of T cell repertoires in cytomegalovirus infection. TCRdb redid the calling of the reads with MiXCR, one entry per CDR3 protein. The sample holds about 920,000 distinct CDR3 sequences, roughly 30% seen once. The CDR3 has 13 amino acids. Germline CDR1 is SEHNR and CDR2 is FQNEAQ (reference sequence). V lost 7 bases and J lost 7, with 17 bases in between. This clonotype has only a few counts. Its antigen is unidentified. This chain links TRBV7-9 with TRBJ2-7; D is tentatively TRBD1 or TRBD2 (6 bases each). Sequences were derived from cultured CD8+ T cells from PBMCs, sampled from culture after CMV antigen stimulation. This TCR was recovered from a human donor in good health (CMV status not recorded). Some clones in this sample may be carry-over from other donors' samples. In nucleotides, the CDR3 is TGTGCCAGCACCAGAGGGGGAGGCGGGGAGCAGTACGTC. It translates to CASTRGGGGEQYV.